This T cell receptor (beta chain) was captured by sequencing in a study of TIL therapy for anti-PD-1-resistant metastatic lung cancer. The libraries were made with immunoSEQ v3. The data were produced by immunoSEQ multiplex PCR, yet TCRdb's version contains in-frame clones alone and is incomplete. The profile covers some 1,000 clones, with over 70% appearing a single time and roughly 10% taken by the ten largest. Germline assignment: CDR1 LNHDA and CDR2 SQIVND (reference sequence). After removal of 6 bases from V and 4 bases from J, the junction contained 7 bases not matched to a gene. CDR3 length: 15 amino acids. The time point: pre-treatment sample, taken before nivolumab and TIL therapy. Pleural nodules or supraclavicular lymph nodes made up most of the excised metastases sampled. Progressing patients received lymphodepletion, expanded TIL infusion and IL-2. Enrollment ran from late 2017 to January 2020.

This material consisted of tumor tissue, taken at baseline. This receptor was identified in a person aged 30 to 80 with non-small cell lung cancer. J is TRBJ2-3 and V is TRBV19, with 10 bases fitting TRBD1. This chain's CDR3 is CASSPGTGEADTQYF. The DNA of the CDR3 is TGTGCCAGTAGCCCCGGGACAGGGGAGGCAGATACGCAGTATTTT.